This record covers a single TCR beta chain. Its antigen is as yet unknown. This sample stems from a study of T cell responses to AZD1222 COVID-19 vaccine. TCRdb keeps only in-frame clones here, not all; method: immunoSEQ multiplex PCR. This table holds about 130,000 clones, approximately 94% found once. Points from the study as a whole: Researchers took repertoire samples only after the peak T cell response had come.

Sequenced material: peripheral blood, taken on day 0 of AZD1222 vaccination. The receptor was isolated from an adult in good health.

The CDR3 nucleotides read TGTGCCAGCAGCTTGCGACCTGGGCAGCCCTACGAGCAGTACTTC. Encoded protein: CASSLRPGQPYEQYF. The V and J genes are TRBV7-3 and TRBJ2-7, with D uncertain. V shed 3 bases and J shed 2 bases, with 14 bases lying between them. Germline values: CDR1 SGHTA, CDR2 FQGTGA. The CDR3 is 15 amino acids.